Sequencing of this T cell receptor (beta chain) was carried out in a study of CD8 T cells in ankylosing spondylitis. In this sample, this clonotype turned up many times. The antigen is not known. Study results and limitations: CD8+ by phenotype, disease-linked clones were relatively rare in peripheral blood.

CDR1 is SEHNR and CDR2 is FQNEAQ in the germline V gene (reference sequence). This CDR3 spans 14 amino acids. Trimming pared 5 bases from V and 7 bases from J, leaving 15 bases between. Quantitative barcoded 5'-RACE was used to prepare TCR beta libraries. TCRdb processed the 5' RACE reads anew with MiXCR; each CDR3 protein has one entry. The sample includes roughly 180,000 distinct CDR3 sequences, over 10% seen only once; the top ten take about 15%. The chain couples TRBV7-9 to TRBJ2-4, with D perhaps matching TRBD2 (5 bases). This sequence was found in a male donor with ankylosing spondylitis or in good health (not recorded which). Sequencing was done on a sample of blood, either unsorted or a sorted T cell fraction (not recorded which). The CDR3 DNA reads as TGTGCCAGCAGCCCCGACGGACTGGGGAACATTCAGTACTTC. Translation: CASSPDGLGNIQYF.